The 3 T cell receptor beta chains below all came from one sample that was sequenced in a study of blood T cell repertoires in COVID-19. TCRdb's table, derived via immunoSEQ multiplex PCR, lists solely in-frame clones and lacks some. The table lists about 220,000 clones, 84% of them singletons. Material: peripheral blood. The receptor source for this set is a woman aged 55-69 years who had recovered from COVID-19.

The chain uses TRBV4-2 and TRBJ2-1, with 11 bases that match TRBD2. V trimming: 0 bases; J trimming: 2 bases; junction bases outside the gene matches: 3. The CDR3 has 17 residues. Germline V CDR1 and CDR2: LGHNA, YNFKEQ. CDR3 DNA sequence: TGTGCCAGCAGCCAAGAGGTTAGCGGGGGGGCCTACAATGAGCAGTTCTTC. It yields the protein CASSQEVSGGAYNEQFF.

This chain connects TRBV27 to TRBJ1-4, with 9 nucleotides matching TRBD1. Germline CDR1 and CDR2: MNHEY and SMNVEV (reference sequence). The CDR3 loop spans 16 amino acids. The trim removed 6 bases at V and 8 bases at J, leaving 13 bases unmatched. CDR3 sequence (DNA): TGTGCCAGCAGCGTCACCAGGACAGGGGAGGGGGAAAAACTGTTTTTT. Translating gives CASSVTRTGEGEKLFF.

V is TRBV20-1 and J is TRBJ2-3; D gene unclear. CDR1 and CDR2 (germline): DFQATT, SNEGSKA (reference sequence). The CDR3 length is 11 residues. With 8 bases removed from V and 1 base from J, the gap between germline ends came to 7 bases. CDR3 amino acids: CSSPGTDTQYF. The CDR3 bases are TGCAGTTCGCCAGGCACAGATACGCAGTATTTT.